The clone carrying this T cell receptor beta chain was picked up many times. Specified time point: newly diagnosed GD, antithyroid drugs for less than 3 months. RNA extracted from PBMCs served as the sequencing template. Patients came from an endocrinology department in Xi'an, China. In building TCR beta libraries, iRepertoire HTBI primers were used together with Arm-PCR of CDR3 regions. TCRdb re-derived calls from the multiplex PCR reads in MiXCR, one entry per CDR3 protein. The sample includes about 240,000 distinct CDR3 sequences, 20% seen only once; the top ten take about 14%. The germline V gene has CDR1 SNHLY and CDR2 FYNNEI. The CDR3 extends over 14 amino acids. The trim removed 6 bases at V and 8 bases at J, leaving 5 bases unmatched. This entry belongs to a study of regulatory T cells in long-lasting Graves disease. Study overall: Graves' patients, diagnosed recently, had received antithyroid drugs under 3 months.

The receptor was derived from a female donor with Graves disease. The specimen was peripheral blood mononuclear cells (PBMCs), collected at new diagnosis, from a patient treated with antithyroid drugs. This rearrangement joins TRBV2 to TRBJ1-6; 9 nucleotides agree with TRBD1. CDR3 protein: CASSFDRGDSPLHF. In DNA, the CDR3 is TGTGCCAGCAGCTTTGACAGGGGGGATTCACCCCTCCACTTT.